This T cell receptor beta chain was sequenced in a study of T cell responses to AZD1222 COVID-19 vaccine. Sequencing was performed with immunoSEQ multiplex PCR; in TCRdb, only in-frame clones are kept and a portion is missing. The sample shows approximately 170,000 clones, roughly nine tenths of them seen only once. The V gene's germline CDR1 is SGHDT and CDR2 YYEEEE. Trimming cost V 0 bases and J 3 bases; bases outside gene matches: 6. This CDR3 spans 17 amino acids. This clonotype was sampled from an adult in good health. The source was peripheral blood, collected on day 0 of AZD1222 vaccination. V is TRBV5-6 and J is TRBJ1-6; 7 nucleotides line up with TRBD1. Written as DNA, the CDR3 is TGTGCCAGCAGCTTGGCTGCAGGGGGGGGCTATAATTCACCCCTCCACTTT. Residues: CASSLAAGGGYNSPLHF.